This T cell receptor (beta chain) came from a study of cytomegalovirus exposure and HLA in healthy donors. Study-wide background: The same platform was used for the roughly 120 validation repertoires as for the roughly 660 first-cohort repertoires, as reported in a later analysis.

Note on this clone: Its specificity is unknown.

This CDR3 is built from 14 residues. Germline CDR1 MNHNY, CDR2 SVGAGI (reference sequence). The V segment lost 6 bases and the J segment 6 bases; nucleotides outside the gene matches: 10. Study-level findings and limits: The study designated 164 TCR beta chains cytomegalovirus-associated. In vitro testing confirmed a few CMV-associated chains as specific for CMV antigens. The classifier was said to identify cytomegalovirus status with high specificity and sensitivity.

Using immunoSEQ multiplex PCR, the repertoire was profiled, and TCRdb retains in-frame clones only, with some absent. Of a few hundred thousand clones listed, approximately 91% are singletons. The genes are TRBV6-6 and TRBJ1-1; 7 bases agree with TRBD1. The sequence came from a man under 40 in good health and CMV-seronegative. What was sequenced was PBMCs. CDR3 DNA: TGTGCCAGCAGCTACAGGGGAAGGGTCGCTGAAGCTTTCTTT. It encodes CASSYRGRVAEAFF.